The subject of this entry is one T cell receptor (beta chain). Clones were sequenced by immunoSEQ multiplex PCR, and TCRdb holds only the in-frame ones, with some missing. The sample comprises about 32,000 clones, 89% of which are singletons, and 8.5% to 14% rests with the top ten. Germline-derived CDR1 and CDR2 are LNHDA and SQIVND (reference sequence). V gave up 3 bases and J gave up 5 bases; unmatched junction bases: 8. This CDR3 is built from 15 residues. The sample is drawn from a study of T cell changes during pregnancy in multiple sclerosis. Sequencing used CD8+ T cells from peripheral blood mononuclear cells, obtained in the third trimester of pregnancy. The clonotype originates from a female donor with multiple sclerosis, enrolled in a pregnancy study. The rearrangement links TRBV19 to TRBJ1-2; 8 nucleotides align to TRBD1. The CDR3, as DNA: TGTGCCAGTAGTATGGGGCCAGGGGGCGTTTATGGCTACACCTTC. This sequence encodes CASSMGPGGVYGYTF.